This T cell receptor beta chain emerged from a study of technical replicates of blood from a few donors. The CDR3 spans 13 residues. Per the germline V gene, CDR1 is SNHLY and CDR2 is FYNNEI. V was pared by 6 bases and J by 0 bases, with 2 bases of the junction left unmatched. The data were produced by immunoSEQ multiplex PCR, yet TCRdb's version contains in-frame clones alone and is incomplete. The sample records just over 75,000 clones, about 92% being singletons. The sequenced sample consisted of T cells isolated from PBMCs. The sequence was collected from a human donor in good health. The chain combines TRBV2 with TRBJ2-7; 7 bases are shared with TRBD1. As DNA, the CDR3 is TGTGCCAGCAGCCGGGACAGCTCCTACGAGCAGTACTTC. Its translation: CASSRDSSYEQYF. Drawing the rest from reference TRBV2 and TRBJ2-7, the complete variable domain is EPEVTQTPSHQVTQMGQEVILRCVPISNHLYFYWYRQILGQKVEFLVSFYNNEISEKSEIFDDQFSVERPDGSNFTLKIRSTKLEDSAMYFCASSRDSSYEQYFGPGTRLTVT.